These T cell receptor beta chains were read from a single sample in a study of OX40 agonist ivuxolimab in advanced cancers. Libraries were prepared by immunoSEQ multiplex PCR; TCRdb keeps only in-frame clonotypes and omits some of them. The sample contains about 98,000 clones, less than 90% of which appear only once. The sequencing here drew on CD4+ or CD8+ T cells sorted from blood, taken in a trial of the OX40 agonist ivuxolimab. These receptors all stem from an adult with an advanced solid tumor such as melanoma, head and neck, liver or kidney cancer. CDR3s include the opening cysteine and the closing phenylalanine or tryptophan. The D gene is left open where the match is weak. Size is stated for part of the rows, as once, few or many counts, or as a class when the clone is expanded.

D,J,V,size,DNA,CDR3
TRBD2,TRBJ2-3,TRBV7-9,-,TGTGCCAGCAGCTCGCCGGGACTAGCGGGAGCAGATACGCAGTATTTT,CASSSPGLAGADTQYF
TRBD2,TRBJ2-1,TRBV5-6,-,TGTGCCAGCAGCTTGGTAAGCGGGAGTATCTCCTACAATGAGCAGTTCTTC,CASSLVSGSISYNEQFF
TRBD1,TRBJ2-1,TRBV9,-,TGTGCCAGCAGCGTGGGACAGGTCGATGAGCAGTTCTTC,CASSVGQVDEQFF
-,TRBJ2-3,TRBV27,-,TGTGCCAGCAGTTTTCGGGAGCATAGAAATACGCAGTATTTT,CASSFREHRNTQYF
-,TRBJ1-3,TRBV6-1,-,TGTGCCAGCAGTGAAGTAGCTGGAAACACCATATATTTT,CASSEVAGNTIYF
-,TRBJ2-7,TRBV25-1,once,TGTGCCAGCTTTCTAGGGGGGACCCTCGCGGGGGAGCAGTACTTC,CASFLGGTLAGEQYF
-,TRBJ2-7,TRBV5-1,-,TGCGCCAGCAGCGTAACAGGTCCACTTCACTACGAGCAGTACTTC,CASSVTGPLHYEQYF
TRBD2,TRBJ2-1,TRBV5-4,-,TGTGCCAGCAGGAGCGGAGCGGGGAGCTACAATGAGCAGTTCTTC,CASRSGAGSYNEQFF
-,TRBJ1-5,TRBV30,-,TGTGCCTGGAGTGAAGGATCCTGGACGGGGCCCCAGCATTTT,CAWSEGSWTGPQHF
TRBD1,TRBJ2-2,TRBV27,-,TGTGCCAGCAGCCCGACAGGGCTGACCGGGGAGCTGTTTTTT,CASSPTGLTGELFF
TRBD1,TRBJ1-2,TRBV5-1,-,TGCGCCAGCAGCCTAGGACAGGGCTGGGATGGCTACACCTTC,CASSLGQGWDGYTF
TRBD1,TRBJ1-2,TRBV28,-,TGTGCCAGCGGGGACAGTTTTTCAGAGGGGGGCTACACCTTC,CASGDSFSEGGYTF
-,TRBJ2-3,TRBV20-1,-,TGCAGTGCTTCTCCGAGGGATACGCAGTATTTT,CSASPRDTQYF
-,TRBJ1-1,TRBV19,-,TGTGCCAGTAGTATCGCCGGACAAAATGAAGCTTTCTTT,CASSIAGQNEAFF
TRBD1,TRBJ1-1,TRBV10-3,-,TGTGCCATCAGTGTAGACAGGGGAGAAGCTTTCTTT,CAISVDRGEAFF
-,TRBJ1-1,TRBV6-1,-,TGTGCCAGCAGTGAACCAGTCCCCGGGAACACTGAAGCTTTCTTT,CASSEPVPGNTEAFF
TRBD2,TRBJ2-4,TRBV19,-,TGTGCCAGTAGTATTAGCGGGGGCCAAAACATTCAGTACTTC,CASSISGGQNIQYF
TRBD1,TRBJ1-4,TRBV30,-,TGTGCCTGGAGAAGACAGGGGGCAACTAATGAAAAACTGTTTTTT,CAWRRQGATNEKLFF
TRBD1,TRBJ1-2,TRBV10-3,-,TGTGCCATCACCACCGGACAGGGGAGCTATGGCTACACCTTC,CAITTGQGSYGYTF
TRBD2,TRBJ2-7,TRBV28,once,TGTGCCAGCAGTACCCCACAAGCGGGAGAAAGAGAGCAGTACTTC,CASSTPQAGEREQYF
-,TRBJ2-1,TRBV7-8,-,TGTGCCAGCAGCCCCTTTGGGGGAACCTCCTACAATGAGCAGTTCTTC,CASSPFGGTSYNEQFF
-,TRBJ2-3,TRBV7-3,-,TGTGCCAGCAGCTTCAGCGGGAGCACAGATACGCAGTATTTT,CASSFSGSTDTQYF
TRBD1,TRBJ1-2,TRBV29-1,-,TGCAGCGCTTTTTTTTCCGACAGGGGGCATGGCTACACCTTC,CSAFFSDRGHGYTF
TRBD2,TRBJ2-3,TRBV5-4,-,TGTGCCAGCAGTCATAGCGGGAGAAAAGAAGATACGCAGTATTTT,CASSHSGRKEDTQYF
-,TRBJ1-5,TRBV19,few,TGTGCCAGTACGAGGGGGAGCAATCAGCCCCAGCATTTT,CASTRGSNQPQHF
-,TRBJ2-5,TRBV4-2,-,TGTGCCAGCAGCCAAGGGGTACAAGAGACCCAGTACTTC,CASSQGVQETQYF
-,TRBJ1-2,TRBV7-8,-,TGTGCCAGCAGCTTAGAAGGGGAAGGGTATGGCTACACCTTC,CASSLEGEGYGYTF
-,TRBJ1-1,TRBV20-1,few,TGCAGTGCTAGGGAGAACACTGAAGCTTTCTTT,CSARENTEAFF
TRBD1,TRBJ1-4,TRBV7-9,-,TGTGCCAGCAGCATCACAGGGGGAAAGTCTGAAAAACTGTTTTTT,CASSITGGKSEKLFF
TRBD1,TRBJ2-7,TRBV5-1,few,TGCGCCAGCAGATTGGGAGGGACAGGGGGCTACGAGCAGTACTTC,CASRLGGTGGYEQYF
-,TRBJ1-5,TRBV19,-,TGTGCCAGTAGGTGGGGGGGCGGTCAGCCCCAGCATTTT,CASRWGGGQPQHF
TRBD1,TRBJ1-2,TRBV5-5,-,TGTGCCAGCAGCCCCCGGGACAGGTATGGCTACACCTTC,CASSPRDRYGYTF
-,TRBJ1-2,TRBV18,medium-sized,TGTGCCAGCTCACCAAGGGGGTCGGACGGGGATGGCTACACCTTC,CASSPRGSDGDGYTF
-,TRBJ2-3,TRBV7-9,-,TGTGCCAGCAGCTTAACTGGTACGCAGTATTTT,CASSLTGTQYF
TRBD1,TRBJ1-4,TRBV9,-,TGTGCCAGCAGCCCGAATGGACAGGCTAATGAAAAACTGTTTTTT,CASSPNGQANEKLFF
-,TRBJ2-1,TRBV2,-,TGTGCCAGCAGGGAGTCCTTAGATGAGCAGTTCTTC,CASRESLDEQFF
-,TRBJ2-6,TRBV7-9,-,TGTGCCAGCAGCCTGCCCAATTCGGGGGCCAACGTCCTGACTTTC,CASSLPNSGANVLTF
-,TRBJ2-2,TRBV5-1,-,TGCGCCAGCAGCCGCACAGGGACCGACGGCGGGGAGCTGTTTTTT,CASSRTGTDGGELFF
TRBD1,TRBJ1-5,TRBV28,-,TGTGCCAGCAGTTCCCCGGGACAGAGTATCGGGCAGCCCCAGCATTTT,CASSSPGQSIGQPQHF
-,TRBJ1-4,TRBV27,-,TGTGCCAGCAGTTACAGCCGTAATGAAAAACTGTTTTTT,CASSYSRNEKLFF